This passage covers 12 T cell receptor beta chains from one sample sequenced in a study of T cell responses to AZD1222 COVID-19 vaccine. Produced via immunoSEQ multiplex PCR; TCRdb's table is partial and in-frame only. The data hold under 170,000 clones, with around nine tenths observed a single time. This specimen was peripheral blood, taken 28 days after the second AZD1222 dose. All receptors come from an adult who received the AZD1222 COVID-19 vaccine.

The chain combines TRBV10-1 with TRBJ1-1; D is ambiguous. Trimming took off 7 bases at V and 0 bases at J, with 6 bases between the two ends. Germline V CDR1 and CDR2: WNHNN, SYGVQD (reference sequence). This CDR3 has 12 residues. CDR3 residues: CASTGMNTEAFF. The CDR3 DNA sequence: TGCGCCAGCACTGGGATGAACACTGAAGCTTTCTTT.

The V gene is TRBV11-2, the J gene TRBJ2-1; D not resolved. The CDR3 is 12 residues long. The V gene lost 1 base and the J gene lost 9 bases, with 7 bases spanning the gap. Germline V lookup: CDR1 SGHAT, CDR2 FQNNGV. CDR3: CASSLAGREQFF. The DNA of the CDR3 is TGTGCCAGCAGCTTAGCGGGTCGTGAGCAGTTCTTC.

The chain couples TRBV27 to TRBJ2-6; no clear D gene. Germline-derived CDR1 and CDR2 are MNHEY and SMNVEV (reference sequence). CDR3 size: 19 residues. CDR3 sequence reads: CALQMDTKHDPSGANVLTF. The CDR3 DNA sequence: TGTGCTCTACAAATGGATACGAAGCACGACCCCTCTGGGGCCAACGTCCTGACTTTC.

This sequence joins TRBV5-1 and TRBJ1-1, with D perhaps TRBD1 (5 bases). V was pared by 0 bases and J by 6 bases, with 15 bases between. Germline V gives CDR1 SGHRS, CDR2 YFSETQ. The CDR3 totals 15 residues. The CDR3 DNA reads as TGCGCCAGCAGCTTGGGGGCTCAGGGTAAATCTGAAGCTTTCTTT. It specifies CASSLGAQGKSEAFF. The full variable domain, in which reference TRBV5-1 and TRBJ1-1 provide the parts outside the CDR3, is KAGVTQTPRYLIKTRGQQVTLSCSPISGHRSVSWYQQTPGQGLQFLFEYFSETQRNKGNFPGRFSGRQFSNSRSEMNVSTLELGDSALYLCASSLGAQGKSEAFFGQGTRLTVV.

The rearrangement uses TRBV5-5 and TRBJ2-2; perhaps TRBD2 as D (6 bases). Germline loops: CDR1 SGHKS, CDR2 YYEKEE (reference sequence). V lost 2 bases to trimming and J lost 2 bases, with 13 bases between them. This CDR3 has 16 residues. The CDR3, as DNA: TGTGCCAGCAGCTTTGCAGCCGGGAGAAACACCGGGGAGCTGTTTTTT. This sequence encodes CASSFAAGRNTGELFF.

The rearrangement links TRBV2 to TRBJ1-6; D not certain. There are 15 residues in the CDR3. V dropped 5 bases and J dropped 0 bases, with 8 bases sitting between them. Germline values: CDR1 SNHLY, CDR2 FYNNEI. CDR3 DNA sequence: TGTGCCAGCAGTCAGAGGAACTCCTATAATTCACCCCTCCACTTT. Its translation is CASSQRNSYNSPLHF.

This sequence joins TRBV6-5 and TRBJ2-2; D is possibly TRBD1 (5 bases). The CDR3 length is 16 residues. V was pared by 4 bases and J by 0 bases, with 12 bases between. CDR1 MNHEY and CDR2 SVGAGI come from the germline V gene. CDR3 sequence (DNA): TGTGCCAGCAGTTTTAGGGGTGCTACGAACACCGGGGAGCTGTTTTTT. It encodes CASSFRGATNTGELFF.

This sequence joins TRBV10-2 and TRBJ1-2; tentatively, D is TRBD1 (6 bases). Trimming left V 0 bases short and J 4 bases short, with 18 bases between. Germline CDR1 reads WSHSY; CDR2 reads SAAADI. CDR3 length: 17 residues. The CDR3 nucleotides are TGCGCCAGCAGTGAGTCAAACCACAGGGCTGCGAGCTATGGCTACACCTTC. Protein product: CASSESNHRAASYGYTF.

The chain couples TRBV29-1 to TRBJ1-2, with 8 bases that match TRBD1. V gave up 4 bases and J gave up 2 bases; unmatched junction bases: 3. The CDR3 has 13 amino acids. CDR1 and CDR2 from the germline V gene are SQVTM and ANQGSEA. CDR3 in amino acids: CSVGTGRNYGYTF. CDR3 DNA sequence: TGCAGCGTTGGGACAGGGAGAAACTATGGCTACACCTTC.

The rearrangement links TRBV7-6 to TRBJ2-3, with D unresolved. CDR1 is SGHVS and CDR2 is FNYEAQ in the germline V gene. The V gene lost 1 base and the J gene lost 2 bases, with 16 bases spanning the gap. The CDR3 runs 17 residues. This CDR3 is CASSLGRLLGSTDTQYF. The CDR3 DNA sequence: TGTGCCAGCAGCTTAGGTAGACTCCTCGGGTCCACAGATACGCAGTATTTT.

The CDR3 coding sequence is TGTGCCAGCAGCAAAAGGGGGACAGAGGGAGGTTATAGCAATCAGCCCCAGCATTTT. Protein product: CASSKRGTEGGYSNQPQHF. V usage is TRBV21-1 and J usage is TRBJ1-5; the table names TRBD1, a call not compared with the DNA. TRBV21-1 is annotated as a pseudogene. This CDR3 has 19 amino acids.

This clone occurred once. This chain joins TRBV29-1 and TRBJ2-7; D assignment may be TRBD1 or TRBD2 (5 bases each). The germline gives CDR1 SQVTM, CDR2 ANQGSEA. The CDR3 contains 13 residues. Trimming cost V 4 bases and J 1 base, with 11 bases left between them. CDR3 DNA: TGCAGCGTTGTCGGGAAGGGGTCCTACGAGCAGTACTTC. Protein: CSVVGKGSYEQYF.